Sequencing of this T cell receptor (beta chain) was carried out in a study of early T cells in non-severe SARS-CoV-2 infection (dated by TCRdb to the early 2020s). In the study overall: Because TCR sequencing relied on bulk RNA taken from unsorted whole blood, pairing of alpha and beta chains was not possible.

The paper's findings and limits, for the study overall: VDJdb matching was skewed toward anti-spike CD8 responses and likely underestimated virus-specific expansions, missing private and CD4 specificities.

Taken from cysteine to phenylalanine, the CDR3 has 13 residues. Only CDR3 DNA remains: 39 bases, in frame from the first base. The V end gives up 6 bases and the J end 5 bases, leaving 6 bases in the junction not matched to a gene. CDR1 and CDR2 were assigned from the germline V gene (reference sequence) as DFQATT and SNEGSKA. This clonotype was recorded at least ten times. This receptor's antigen is unknown. Base qualities are missing; no much larger clone stands one base away. A case-control design nested within a healthcare worker cohort in London, UK, was used, with weekly nasopharyngeal swab PCR tests and blood sampling performed. Healthcare workers were enrolled in the week of the UK lockdown, from 23 to 31 March 2020, and were followed every week for up to about 15 weeks. Library preparation employed 5' RACE. Sequencing took place on a NextSeq 500. In the TCR library protocol, unique molecular identifiers were attached to individual cDNA molecules to correct for PCR bias and sequencing error. Both TCR alpha and beta chains were sequenced, and tight co-correlation was observed between alpha and beta sequence abundances in each sample. In the original analysis: Decombinator V4 was used to annotate TCR sequences for V gene, J gene and CDR3. Expanded TCRs were defined as changing significantly between any two time points under a Poisson model with p below 0.0001. TCR abundances were normalised to the total number of TCRs sequenced per sample and were expressed as counts per million. MAIT TCRs were defined by TRAV1-2 paired with TRAJ12, TRAJ20 or TRAJ33, and iNKT TCRs by TRAV10 paired with TRAJ18. VDJdb, accessed 1 November 2021, was searched for CMV, EBV and SARS-CoV-2 annotated TCRs, with TCRs annotated for multiple antigens excluded. The public reads were reprocessed in TCRdb via fastp at Q25 and MiXCR, keeping in-frame beta chains. CDR3 protein duplicates are merged, each entry listing the most common genes and DNA. The authors' filters were not applied to this entry. The sample table contains roughly 45,000 distinct CDR3 sequences; only one count was recorded for approximately 12% of them. Jointly, the top ten make up 7.5% to 9.5% of the sample.

The material sequenced was whole blood. This sequence uses TRBV20-1 and TRBJ1-4, and 7 junctional nucleotides match TRBD1. The sequence was obtained from an adult who was a healthcare worker with PCR-confirmed SARS-CoV-2 infection or an uninfected control (not recorded which). The DNA reads as follows: TGCAGTGCCCCGGGACAGCCCAATGAAAAACTGTTTTTT. It is translated as CSAPGQPNEKLFF.